The subject of this entry is one TCR beta chain. The antigen is undetermined. Germline V gene lookup returns CDR1 MDHEN and CDR2 SYDVKM. Trimming removed 2 bases from V and 13 bases from J, with 14 bases in between. CDR3 length equals 12 residues. This entry is derived from a study of identical twins. The authors used template switching to add a universal primer site and gave cDNA unique molecular identifiers. Each CDR3 protein gets one entry after TCRdb re-called the 5' RACE reads with MiXCR. The data hold some 500,000 distinct CDR3 sequences, with around 14% observed a single time. Healthy Caucasian donors formed the entire cohort. Findings and limits, study-wide: In drawing conclusions, the study used cross-sectional statistical analysis and did not follow the same donors.

The same sample was also used in a study of yellow fever vaccine responses in identical twins. That source adds: Convergence reportedly seemed to mark part of the twins' vaccine T cell response, with personalization marking the rest.

J is TRBJ1-2 and V is TRBV28, with a weak D call TRBD1 (6 bases). The material sequenced was CD4+ T cells sorted from blood. The sequence derives from a woman under 30 in good health. This CDR3 is CASSLMRGATTF. The CDR3 nucleotides are TGTGCCAGCAGTTTAATGCGGGGGGCTACCACCTTC.